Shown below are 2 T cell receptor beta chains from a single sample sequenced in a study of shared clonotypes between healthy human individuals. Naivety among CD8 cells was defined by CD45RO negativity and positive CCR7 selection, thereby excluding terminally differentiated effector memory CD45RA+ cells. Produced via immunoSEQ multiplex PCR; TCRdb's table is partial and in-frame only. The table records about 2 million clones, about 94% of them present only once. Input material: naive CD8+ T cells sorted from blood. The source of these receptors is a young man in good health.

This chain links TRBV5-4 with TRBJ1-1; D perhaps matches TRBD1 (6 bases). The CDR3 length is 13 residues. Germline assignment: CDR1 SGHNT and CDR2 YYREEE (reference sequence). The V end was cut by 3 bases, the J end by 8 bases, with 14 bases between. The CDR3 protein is CASSYDRSEEAFF. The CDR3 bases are TGTGCCAGCAGCTATGACAGGAGTGAGGAAGCTTTCTTT.

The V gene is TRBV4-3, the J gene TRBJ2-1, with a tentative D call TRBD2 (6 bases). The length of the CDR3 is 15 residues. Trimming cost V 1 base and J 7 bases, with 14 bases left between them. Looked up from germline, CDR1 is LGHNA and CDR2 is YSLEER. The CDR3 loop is CASSQVAGIRNEQFF. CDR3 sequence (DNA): TGCGCCAGCAGCCAAGTGGCGGGAATTAGAAATGAGCAGTTCTTC.